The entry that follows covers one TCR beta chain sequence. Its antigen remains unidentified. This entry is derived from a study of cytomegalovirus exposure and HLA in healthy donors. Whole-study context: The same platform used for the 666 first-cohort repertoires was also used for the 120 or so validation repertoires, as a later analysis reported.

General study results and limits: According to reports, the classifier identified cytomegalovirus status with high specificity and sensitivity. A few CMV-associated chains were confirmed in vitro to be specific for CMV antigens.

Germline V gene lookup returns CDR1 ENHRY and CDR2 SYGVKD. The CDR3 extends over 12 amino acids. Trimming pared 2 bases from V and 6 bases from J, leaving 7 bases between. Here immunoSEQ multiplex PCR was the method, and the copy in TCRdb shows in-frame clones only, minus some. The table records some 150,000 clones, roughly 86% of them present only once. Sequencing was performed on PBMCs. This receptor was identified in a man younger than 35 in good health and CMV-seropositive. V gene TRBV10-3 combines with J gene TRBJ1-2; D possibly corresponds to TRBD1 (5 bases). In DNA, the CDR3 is TGTGCCATCAGTGAGAGACAGAATGGCTACACCTTC. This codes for CAISERQNGYTF.